The 14 T cell receptor beta chains below come from one sample, sequenced in a study of OX40 agonist ivuxolimab in advanced cancers. Sequencing used immunoSEQ multiplex PCR; TCRdb keeps in-frame clones, though not all of them. This sample has about 39,000 clones, with about 94% found just once. Sequencing used CD4+ or CD8+ T cells sorted from blood, obtained in a trial of the OX40 agonist ivuxolimab. Every receptor here comes from an adult with an advanced solid tumor such as melanoma, head and neck, liver or kidney cancer.

This chain links TRBV13 with TRBJ2-2, with D possibly being TRBD2 (5 bases). From germline, CDR1 is PRHDT and CDR2 FYEKMQ (reference sequence). V lost 5 bases and J lost 3, with 16 bases in between. The length of the CDR3 is 16 residues. The CDR3 spells CASSASRVEHTGELFF. The CDR3 DNA is TGTGCCAGCAGCGCCTCGCGGGTGGAGCACACCGGGGAGCTGTTTTTT.

In nucleotides, the CDR3 is TGTGCCAGCAGTGAAGTATCCAGGGCCTACGAGCAGTACTTC. Its translation: CASSEVSRAYEQYF. This chain links TRBV6-1 with TRBJ2-7; D might be TRBD1 (5 bases). Germline loops: CDR1 MNHNS, CDR2 SASEGT. V lost 1 base and J 2 bases, leaving 9 bases between the germline ends. The CDR3 totals 14 residues.

The chain uses TRBV19 and TRBJ2-1, with TRBD1 matching 9 bases. Losses at the gene ends were 10 bases for V and 8 bases for J; bases not matched to a gene: 9. Germline lookup yields CDR1 LNHDA and CDR2 SQIVND (reference sequence). The CDR3 is made up of 13 amino acids. In nucleotides, the CDR3 is TGTGCCACCAGCCGGGACAGGGACGATGAGCAGTTCTTC. Amino acid sequence: CATSRDRDDEQFF.

The chain is built from TRBV28 and TRBJ1-5; D unclear. V gave up 3 bases and J gave up 7 bases, with 13 bases separating them. The germline V gene has CDR1 MDHEN and CDR2 SYDVKM. CDR3 length: 14 amino acids. The CDR3 spells CASSLGYGDQPQHF. The CDR3 DNA is TGTGCCAGCAGTTTGGGGTACGGTGACCAGCCCCAGCATTTT.

The rearrangement joins TRBV10-1 to TRBJ1-1; the D is unclear. Per germline, CDR1 WNHNN and CDR2 SYGVQD (reference sequence). The CDR3 length is 13 residues. Trimming shortened V by 2 bases and J by 7 bases, and 11 bases separated the two germline ends. The CDR3 spells CASSEGTGNEAFF. For the CDR3, the DNA is TGCGCCAGCAGTGAGGGTACGGGGAATGAAGCTTTCTTT.

The chain links TRBV6-5 to TRBJ2-7, with D possibly being TRBD2 (6 bases). Trimming took 8 bases from V and 1 from J, leaving 9 bases between them. The CDR3 contains 12 residues. The V gene's germline CDR1 is MNHEY and CDR2 SVGAGI. The CDR3 loop is CASGTDSYEQYF. Written as DNA, the CDR3 is TGTGCCAGCGGGACTGATTCCTACGAGCAGTACTTC.

The chain uses TRBV18 and TRBJ2-5, with TRBD2 matching 8 bases. V shed 0 bases, J shed 2 bases, and the junction held 11 bases outside the gene matches. Germline V lookup: CDR1 KGHSH, CDR2 LQKENI. This CDR3 comprises 18 residues. The DNA for the CDR3 is TGTGCCAGCTCACCACCGTTCCAGCGGGAGATGGGACAAGAGACCCAGTACTTC. Its protein product is CASSPPFQREMGQETQYF.

The chain recombines TRBV28 with TRBJ2-3, with 7 positions matching TRBD2. This CDR3 is 15 amino acids long. With 7 bases clipped from V and 2 bases from J, the junction kept 9 bases outside the gene matches. CDR1 and CDR2 from the germline V gene are MDHEN and SYDVKM. The CDR3 DNA reads as TGTGCCAGCACTAAGACTAGCCTCTACACAGATACGCAGTATTTT. This gives the protein CASTKTSLYTDTQYF. The full variable domain, its missing parts supplied by reference TRBV28 and TRBJ2-3, is DVKVTQSSRYLVKRTGEKVFLECVQDMDHENMFWYRQDPGLGLRLIYFSYDVKMKEKGDIPEGYSVSREKKERFSLILESASTNQTSMYLCASTKTSLYTDTQYFGPGTRLTVL.

The rearrangement joins TRBV9 to TRBJ2-7; possible D gene TRBD2, 6 bases. CDR3 length: 13 residues. CDR1 is SGDLS and CDR2 is YYNGEE in the germline V gene. The V gene lost 0 bases and the J gene lost 3 bases, with 7 bases spanning the gap. This CDR3 reads CASSVGTNYEQYF. CDR3 DNA sequence: TGTGCCAGCAGCGTAGGGACTAACTACGAGCAGTACTTC.

The gene calls are TRBV19 and TRBJ1-5; D remains unclear. The CDR3 has 12 amino acids. The V and J ends lost 3 bases and 7 bases respectively, with 7 bases between them. The germline V gene encodes CDR1 LNHDA and CDR2 SQIVND (reference sequence). CDR3 sequence reads: CASSIGEQPQHF. Here the CDR3 DNA reads TGTGCCAGTAGTATCGGGGAACAGCCCCAGCATTTT.

The chain uses TRBV5-1 and TRBJ2-7; D not resolved. This CDR3 is 12 amino acids long. Germline lookup yields CDR1 SGHRS and CDR2 YFSETQ. V was cut by 4 bases and J by 3 bases, with 8 bases left in between. The CDR3 bases are TGCGCCAGCAGCCCAGGCGGCTACGAGCAGTACTTC. Residues: CASSPGGYEQYF.

The chain links TRBV2 to TRBJ2-6; D call uncertain. Trimming took off 5 bases at V and 5 bases at J, with 22 bases between the two ends. The CDR3 extends over 18 amino acids. In germline, CDR1 is SNHLY, CDR2 FYNNEI. The CDR3 region is CASSMFNSIQSRANVLTF. Written as DNA, the CDR3 is TGTGCCAGCAGTATGTTTAATTCGATACAAAGTCGGGCCAACGTCCTGACTTTC. The complete variable domain, with remaining parts taken from reference TRBV2 and TRBJ2-6, reads EPEVTQTPSHQVTQMGQEVILRCVPISNHLYFYWYRQILGQKVEFLVSFYNNEISEKSEIFDDQFSVERPDGSNFTLKIRSTKLEDSAMYFCASSMFNSIQSRANVLTFGAGSRLTVL.

This chain links TRBV9 with TRBJ2-5, with a possible D match to TRBD2 (7 bases). The J call is in doubt because the DNA end fits TRBJ2-7 better. This CDR3 region has 14 residues. Germline V gene sequence: CDR1 SGDLS, CDR2 YYNGEE. For the CDR3, the DNA is TGTGCCAGCAGTCAGGGGAGGGCCCTCCACGAGCAGTACTTC. Protein sequence: CASSQGRALHEQYF.

The chain recombines TRBV28 with TRBJ2-7; TRBD2 might be the D (6 bases). Between the trimmed V and J ends, which lost 4 bases and 2 bases, there was a span of 15 bases. CDR1 is MDHEN and CDR2 is SYDVKM in the germline V gene. CDR3 length: 15 amino acids. CDR3 protein: CASSSPGTGPYEQYF. CDR3 nucleotides: TGTGCCAGCAGTTCCCCTGGGACTGGGCCCTACGAGCAGTACTTC.